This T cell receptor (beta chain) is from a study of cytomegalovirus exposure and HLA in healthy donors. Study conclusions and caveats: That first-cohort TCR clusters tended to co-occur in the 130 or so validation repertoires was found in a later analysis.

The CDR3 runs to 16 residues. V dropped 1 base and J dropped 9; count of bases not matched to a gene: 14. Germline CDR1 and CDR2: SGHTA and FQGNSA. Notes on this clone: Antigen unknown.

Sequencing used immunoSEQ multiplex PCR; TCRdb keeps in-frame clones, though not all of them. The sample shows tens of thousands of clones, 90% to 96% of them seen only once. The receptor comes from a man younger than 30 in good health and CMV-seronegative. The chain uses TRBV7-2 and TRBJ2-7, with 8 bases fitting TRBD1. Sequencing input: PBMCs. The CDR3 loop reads CASSLDAGQGGMWQYF. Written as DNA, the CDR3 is TGTGCCAGCAGCTTAGACGCAGGACAGGGAGGAATGTGGCAGTACTTC. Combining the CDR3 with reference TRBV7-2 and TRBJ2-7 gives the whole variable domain GAGVSQSPSNKVTEKGKDVELRCDPISGHTALYWYRQSLGQGLEFLIYFQGNSAPDKSGLPSDRFSAERTGGSVSTLTIQRTQQEDSAVYLCASSLDAGQGGMWQYFGPGTRLTVT.